What follows describes a single T cell receptor beta chain. This sample stems from a study of blood T cell repertoires in COVID-19. Produced via immunoSEQ multiplex PCR; TCRdb's table is partial and in-frame only. The profile shows roughly 110,000 clones, approximately 90% of them singletons. The trim removed 7 bases at V and 2 bases at J, leaving 14 bases unmatched. Germline V gene data show CDR1 as SGHTA and CDR2 as FQGNSA. The CDR3 contains 18 residues. The chain is built from TRBV7-2 and TRBJ2-3; 11 bases line up with TRBD2. The sequence came from a woman aged 25 to 39 with acute or convalescent COVID-19. Sequenced sample: peripheral blood. The CDR3 DNA reads as TGTGCCAGCATCCCACTTCTAGCGGGGGGCGTTCTCACAGATACGCAGTATTTT. Translating gives CASIPLLAGGVLTDTQYF.